Sequencing of this T cell receptor (beta chain) was carried out in a study of blood T cell repertoires in COVID-19. The trim removed 3 bases at V and 1 base at J, leaving 7 bases unmatched. The CDR3 runs 19 residues. The V gene's germline CDR1 is SGDLS and CDR2 YYNGEE. Profiled with immunoSEQ multiplex PCR; TCRdb holds only in-frame clones, not every one. In the table there are 75,000 to 85,000 clones, around 80% of which are singletons. The TCR was taken from a human donor in a cohort sampled during active COVID-19. The genes are TRBV9 and TRBJ2-2; 15 nucleotides align to TRBD2. Sequencing input: peripheral blood. CDR3 DNA: TGTGCCAGCAGCGCCCGAGGGACTAGCGGGGGGAAGAACACCGGGGAGCTGTTTTTT. This translates into CASSARGTSGGKNTGELFF.